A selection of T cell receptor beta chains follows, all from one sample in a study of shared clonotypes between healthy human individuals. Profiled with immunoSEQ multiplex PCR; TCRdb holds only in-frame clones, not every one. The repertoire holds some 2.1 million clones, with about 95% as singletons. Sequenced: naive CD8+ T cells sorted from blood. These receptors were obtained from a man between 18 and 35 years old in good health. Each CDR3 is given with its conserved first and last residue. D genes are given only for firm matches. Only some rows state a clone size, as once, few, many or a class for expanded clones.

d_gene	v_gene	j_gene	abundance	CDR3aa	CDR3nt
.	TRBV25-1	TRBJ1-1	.	CASSSGTPGTEAFF	TGTGCCAGCAGTTCAGGGACGCCGGGAACTGAAGCTTTCTTT
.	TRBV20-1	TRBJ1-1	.	CSATVNTEAFF	TGCAGTGCTACTGTGAACACTGAAGCTTTCTTT
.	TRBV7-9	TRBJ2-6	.	CASSLAYGATGANVLTF	TGTGCCAGCAGCTTAGCCTACGGGGCAACTGGGGCCAACGTCCTGACTTTC
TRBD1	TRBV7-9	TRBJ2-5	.	CASSLVVGQGVGETQYF	TGTGCCAGCAGCTTAGTCGTGGGTCAGGGGGTCGGAGAGACCCAGTACTTC
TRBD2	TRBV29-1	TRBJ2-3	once	CSVLGTPSGGPDTQYF	TGCAGCGTGCTCGGGACTCCTAGCGGGGGACCAGATACGCAGTATTTT
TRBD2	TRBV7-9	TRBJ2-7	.	CAVRLAGTYEQYF	TGTGCCGTCCGACTAGCGGGAACCTACGAGCAGTACTTC
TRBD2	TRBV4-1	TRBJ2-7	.	CASSQDLPAGGYEQYF	TGCGCCAGCAGCCAAGATTTGCCAGCGGGAGGGTACGAGCAGTACTTC
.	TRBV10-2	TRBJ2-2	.	CASVLPENTGELFF	TGCGCCAGCGTTCTACCAGAGAACACCGGGGAGCTGTTTTTT
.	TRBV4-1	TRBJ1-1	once	CASSPWTPGTEAFF	TGCGCCAGCAGCCCTTGGACGCCGGGCACTGAAGCTTTCTTT
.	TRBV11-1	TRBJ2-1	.	CASSLGFVNAYNEQFF	TGTGCCAGCAGCTTGGGTTTCGTTAACGCCTACAATGAGCAGTTCTTC
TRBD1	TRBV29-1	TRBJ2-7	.	CSVKQGTYEQYF	TGCAGCGTTAAACAGGGGACCTACGAGCAGTACTTC
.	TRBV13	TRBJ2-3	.	CASKVKGSDTQYF	TGTGCCAGCAAAGTAAAGGGGTCAGATACGCAGTATTTT
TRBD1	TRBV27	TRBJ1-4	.	CASTFTLMGTALPTNEKLFF	TGTGCCAGCACCTTTACACTGATGGGGACAGCCTTACCAACTAATGAAAAACTGTTTTTT
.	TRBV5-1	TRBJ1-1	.	CASSWLDSMNTEAFF	TGCGCCAGCAGCTGGTTGGACAGCATGAACACTGAAGCTTTCTTT
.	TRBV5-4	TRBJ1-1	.	CASSLDLGHMNTEAFF	TGTGCCAGCAGCTTGGATTTGGGACACATGAACACTGAAGCTTTCTTT
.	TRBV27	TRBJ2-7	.	CASSPFPLGLNEQYF	TGTGCCAGCAGTCCCTTTCCGTTGGGTTTAAACGAGCAGTACTTC
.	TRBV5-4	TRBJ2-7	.	CASSLAGRLEQYF	TGTGCCAGCAGCTTGGCCGGCCGACTGGAGCAGTACTTC
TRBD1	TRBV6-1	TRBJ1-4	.	CASRGGGSGEKLFF	TGTGCCAGCAGGGGAGGGGGCTCGGGAGAAAAACTGTTTTTT
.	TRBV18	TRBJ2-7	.	CASSPPMGPEGEQYF	TGTGCCAGCTCACCACCGATGGGGCCGGAGGGGGAGCAGTACTTC
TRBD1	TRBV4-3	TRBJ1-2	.	CASSQDQGGYGYTF	TGCGCCAGCAGCCAAGATCAGGGGGGTTATGGCTACACCTTC
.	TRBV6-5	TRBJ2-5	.	CASSSLFGGQETQYF	TGTGCCAGCAGTTCTCTATTCGGGGGTCAAGAGACCCAGTACTTC
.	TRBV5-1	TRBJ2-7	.	CASTLDSYEQYF	TGCGCCAGTACCCTCGATAGCTACGAGCAGTACTTC
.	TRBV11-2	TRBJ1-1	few	CAAGRNAEAFF	TGTGCAGCAGGGAGGAACGCTGAAGCTTTCTTT
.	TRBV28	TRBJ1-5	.	CASIGGGNQPQHF	TGTGCCAGCATCGGGGGAGGCAATCAGCCCCAGCATTTT
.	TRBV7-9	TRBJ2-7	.	CASSLSGDLREQYF	TGTGCCAGCAGCTTATCGGGTGACTTACGCGAGCAGTACTTC
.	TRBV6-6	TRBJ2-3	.	CASSRLGDSEDTQYF	TGTGCCAGCAGCCGCCTGGGGGACTCCGAAGATACGCAGTATTTT
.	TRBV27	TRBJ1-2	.	CASSLIGADYGYTF	TGTGCCAGCAGTTTAATAGGGGCGGACTATGGCTACACCTTC
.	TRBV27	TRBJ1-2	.	CASTTKEELNYGYTF	TGTGCCAGCACCACAAAAGAAGAGCTCAACTATGGCTACACCTTC
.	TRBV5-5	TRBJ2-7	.	CASSLDVDLTYEQYF	TGTGCCAGCAGCTTGGACGTGGACCTCACCTACGAGCAGTACTTC
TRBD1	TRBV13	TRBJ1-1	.	CASSPAGTGSNTEAFF	TGTGCCAGCAGCCCTGCCGGGACAGGTTCGAACACTGAAGCTTTCTTT
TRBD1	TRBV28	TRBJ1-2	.	CASSSKSQGALGGYTF	TGTGCCAGCAGTTCGAAATCACAGGGGGCGCTAGGAGGCTACACCTTC
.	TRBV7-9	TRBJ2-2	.	CASSLVALAPNTGELFF	TGTGCCAGCAGCTTAGTTGCACTAGCTCCGAACACCGGGGAGCTGTTTTTT
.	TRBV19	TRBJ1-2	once	CASSMPQDGYTF	TGTGCCAGTAGTATGCCCCAGGATGGCTACACCTTC
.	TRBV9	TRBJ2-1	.	CASSVGDGQGTNEQFF	TGTGCCAGCAGCGTAGGGGATGGGCAGGGAACCAATGAGCAGTTCTTC
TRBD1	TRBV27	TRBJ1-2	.	CASSWDSNYGYTF	TGTGCCAGCAGTTGGGACAGTAACTATGGCTACACCTTC
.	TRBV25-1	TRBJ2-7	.	CASSEYEVDYEQYF	TGTGCCAGCAGTGAATATGAGGTAGACTACGAGCAGTACTTC
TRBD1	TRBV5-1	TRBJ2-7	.	CASSPGQGNYEQYF	TGCGCCAGCAGCCCCGGACAGGGTAACTACGAGCAGTACTTC
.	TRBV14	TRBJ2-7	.	CASSQDYPYEQYF	TGTGCCAGCAGCCAAGATTACCCCTACGAGCAGTACTTC
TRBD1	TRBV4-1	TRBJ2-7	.	CASSQMTGVGSYEQYF	TGCGCCAGCAGCCAAATGACAGGGGTGGGCTCCTACGAGCAGTACTTC
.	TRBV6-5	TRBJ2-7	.	CASSYSGQPVSYEQYF	TGTGCCAGCAGTTACTCCGGACAGCCTGTCTCCTACGAGCAGTACTTC
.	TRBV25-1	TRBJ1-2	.	CASSEYADNGYTF	TGTGCCAGCAGTGAATATGCTGACAACGGCTACACCTTC
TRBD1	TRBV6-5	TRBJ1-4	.	CASSTRQGYNEKLFF	TGTGCCAGCAGTACCCGACAGGGGTATAATGAAAAACTGTTTTTT
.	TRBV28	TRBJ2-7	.	CASSLHRATYEQYF	TGTGCCAGCAGCCTCCACCGGGCCACCTACGAGCAGTACTTC
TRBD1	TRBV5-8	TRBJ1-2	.	CASSSGQGASDYGYTF	TGTGCCAGCAGCTCCGGACAGGGGGCTTCCGACTATGGCTACACCTTC
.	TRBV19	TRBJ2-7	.	CASSIKGDYEQYF	TGTGCCAGTAGTATTAAGGGAGACTACGAGCAGTACTTC
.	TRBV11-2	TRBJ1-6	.	CASSLVGWGSYNSPLHF	TGTGCCAGCAGCTTAGTAGGATGGGGCTCCTATAATTCACCCCTCCACTTT
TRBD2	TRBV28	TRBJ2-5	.	CASSLSPGGATQYF	TGTGCCAGCAGTTTATCTCCGGGGGGGGCGACCCAGTACTTC
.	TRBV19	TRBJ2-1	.	CASSNGVLGDEQFF	TGTGCCAGTAGTAATGGAGTTCTAGGCGATGAGCAGTTCTTC
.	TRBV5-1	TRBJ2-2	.	CASSPSGSVNTGELFF	TGCGCCAGCAGCCCGTCGGGGTCAGTCAACACCGGGGAGCTGTTTTTT
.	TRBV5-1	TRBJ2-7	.	CASSLSPAYEQYF	TGCGCCAGCAGCTTGAGTCCGGCATACGAGCAGTACTTC
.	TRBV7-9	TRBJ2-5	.	CASSPQSWAAQYF	TGTGCCAGCAGCCCTCAGAGTTGGGCGGCCCAGTACTTC
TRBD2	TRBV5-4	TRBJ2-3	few	CASSLRLAGSTDTQYF	TGTGCCAGCAGCTTGCGACTAGCGGGGAGCACAGATACGCAGTATTTT
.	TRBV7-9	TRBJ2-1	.	CASSLAGSEQFF	TGTGCCAGCAGCTTAGCGGGGTCTGAGCAGTTCTTC
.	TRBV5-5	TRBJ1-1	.	CASSPEGGSEAFF	TGTGCCAGCAGCCCGGAGGGGGGGAGTGAAGCTTTCTTT
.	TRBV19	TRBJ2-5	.	CASSIGEGGLQETQYF	TGTGCCAGTAGTATAGGCGAAGGAGGCCTCCAAGAGACCCAGTACTTC